The entry below gives a single TCR beta chain sequence along with its context. Libraries were prepared by immunoSEQ multiplex PCR; TCRdb keeps only in-frame clonotypes and omits some of them. The sample contains 15,000 to 18,000 clones, 75% to 90% of which appear only once. The data stem from a study of control samples from healthy donors and cancer patients. V gave up 1 base and J gave up 5 bases, with 11 bases separating them. CDR1 is GTSNPN and CDR2 is SVGIG in the germline V gene (reference sequence). The CDR3 extends over 14 amino acids. The sequenced material came from PBMCs. The receptor was isolated from a woman between 65 and 79 years old with colorectal cancer. V gene TRBV30 combines with J gene TRBJ2-2; a possible D gene is TRBD2 (5 bases). CDR3 in DNA: TGTGCCTGGAGTGACCGGGGAAGGACCGGGGAGCTGTTTTTT. Translating it yields CAWSDRGRTGELFF.